Listed below are T cell receptor beta chains from one sample, sequenced in a study of CD8+ T cells in alopecia areata. Profiling relied on immunoSEQ multiplex PCR, and the TCRdb table lists in-frame clones only, not all of them. The sample carries 110,000 to 150,000 clones, 45% to 60% recorded once. Specimen: CD8+ T cells sorted from blood, collected at week 4, from a patient treated with tofacitinib. These receptors came from a human donor with alopecia areata. Each CDR3 is given with its conserved first and last residue. The D gene is left open where the match is weak. Expanded clones get a size class; other rows say once, few or many, or leave the size out.

v_call: TRBV7-9; j_call: TRBJ2-1; clone_size: .; d_call: .; cdr3_aa: CASSFSEGNNEQFF
v_call: TRBV11-2; j_call: TRBJ2-1; clone_size: .; d_call: TRBD1; cdr3_aa: CASSLHRDRAAYNEQFF
v_call: TRBV5-4; j_call: TRBJ2-5; clone_size: .; d_call: TRBD2; cdr3_aa: CASSLTSGLQETQYF
v_call: TRBV30; j_call: TRBJ1-4; clone_size: once; d_call: TRBD1; cdr3_aa: CAWSQGARSEKLFF
v_call: TRBV6-5; j_call: TRBJ2-7; clone_size: .; d_call: .; cdr3_aa: CASNPLAETYEQYF
v_call: TRBV18; j_call: TRBJ2-1; clone_size: once; d_call: .; cdr3_aa: CASSPRRGSYNEQFF
v_call: TRBV6-6; j_call: TRBJ2-7; clone_size: many; d_call: .; cdr3_aa: CASRDYEQYF
v_call: TRBV27; j_call: TRBJ2-7; clone_size: medium-sized; d_call: .; cdr3_aa: CASGGSYEQYF
v_call: TRBV5-6; j_call: TRBJ1-5; clone_size: .; d_call: .; cdr3_aa: CASSLAKAGNQPQHF
v_call: TRBV7-9; j_call: TRBJ1-2; clone_size: .; d_call: .; cdr3_aa: CASSRRENYGYTF
v_call: TRBV6-5; j_call: TRBJ2-5; clone_size: .; d_call: .; cdr3_aa: CASKKLQGGKETQYF
v_call: TRBV25-1; j_call: TRBJ2-5; clone_size: few; d_call: TRBD2; cdr3_aa: CASGGEIRETQYF
v_call: TRBV5-6; j_call: TRBJ2-7; clone_size: .; d_call: .; cdr3_aa: CASSRTEIYEQYF
v_call: TRBV5-6; j_call: TRBJ1-1; clone_size: .; d_call: .; cdr3_aa: CASSSLSRGGGTEAFF
v_call: TRBV4-3; j_call: TRBJ1-6; clone_size: few; d_call: TRBD1; cdr3_aa: CASSQVAGTANSPLHF
v_call: TRBV9; j_call: TRBJ2-3; clone_size: .; d_call: .; cdr3_aa: CASSVESHSTDTQYF
v_call: TRBV9; j_call: TRBJ2-7; clone_size: .; d_call: .; cdr3_aa: CASSVEQGGYEQYF
v_call: TRBV4-3; j_call: TRBJ1-5; clone_size: .; d_call: .; cdr3_aa: CASSQERTGRDQPQHF
v_call: TRBV9; j_call: TRBJ2-5; clone_size: .; d_call: TRBD2; cdr3_aa: CASSVGGGQETQYF
v_call: TRBV27; j_call: TRBJ2-7; clone_size: .; d_call: .; cdr3_aa: CASSRGPYEQYF
v_call: TRBV23-1; j_call: TRBJ1-1; clone_size: few; d_call: TRBD1; cdr3_aa: CASSQSVDREKGEAFF
v_call: TRBV5-8; j_call: TRBJ2-3; clone_size: .; d_call: .; cdr3_aa: CATLLRATQYF
v_call: TRBV15; j_call: TRBJ2-7; clone_size: .; d_call: .; cdr3_aa: CATSWTEAYEQYF
v_call: TRBV7-9; j_call: TRBJ2-7; clone_size: few; d_call: .; cdr3_aa: CASSSTDSSYEQYF
v_call: TRBV5-1; j_call: TRBJ2-6; clone_size: .; d_call: .; cdr3_aa: CASSQTGIGANVLTF
v_call: TRBV6-5; j_call: TRBJ2-7; clone_size: few; d_call: .; cdr3_aa: CASRSDSPYEQYF
v_call: TRBV6-8; j_call: TRBJ2-3; clone_size: few; d_call: TRBD2; cdr3_aa: CASSYGGGPPDTQYF
v_call: TRBV7-8; j_call: TRBJ2-1; clone_size: .; d_call: .; cdr3_aa: CASSLVSVSNEQFF
v_call: TRBV27; j_call: TRBJ1-4; clone_size: .; d_call: .; cdr3_aa: CASSLVGLPEKLFF
v_call: TRBV30; j_call: TRBJ1-6; clone_size: .; d_call: .; cdr3_aa: CAWSVQGKNPLHF
v_call: TRBV7-8; j_call: TRBJ2-3; clone_size: few; d_call: TRBD1; cdr3_aa: CASSLSTGWGTDTQYF
v_call: TRBV27; j_call: TRBJ1-2; clone_size: .; d_call: .; cdr3_aa: CASSLSGEGYGYTF
v_call: TRBV11-2; j_call: TRBJ1-5; clone_size: few; d_call: .; cdr3_aa: CASSLLDGSNQPQHF
v_call: TRBV7-9; j_call: TRBJ2-1; clone_size: .; d_call: .; cdr3_aa: CASSPWPSRTEQFF
v_call: TRBV5-6; j_call: TRBJ2-7; clone_size: .; d_call: TRBD1; cdr3_aa: CASSLAGTASYEQYF
v_call: TRBV29-1; j_call: TRBJ2-5; clone_size: .; d_call: .; cdr3_aa: CSVERSQETQYF
v_call: TRBV4-1; j_call: TRBJ2-2; clone_size: .; d_call: .; cdr3_aa: CASSHSAQAGELFF
v_call: TRBV2; j_call: TRBJ2-3; clone_size: .; d_call: TRBD1; cdr3_aa: CASSGRGLTDTQYF
v_call: TRBV5-1; j_call: TRBJ2-7; clone_size: few; d_call: TRBD1; cdr3_aa: CASSLFLQDRSYEQYF
v_call: TRBV12-5; j_call: TRBJ1-5; clone_size: .; d_call: TRBD1; cdr3_aa: CASGLVSYRGSNQPQHF
v_call: TRBV13; j_call: TRBJ2-7; clone_size: few; d_call: .; cdr3_aa: CASSLDPGASSYEQYF